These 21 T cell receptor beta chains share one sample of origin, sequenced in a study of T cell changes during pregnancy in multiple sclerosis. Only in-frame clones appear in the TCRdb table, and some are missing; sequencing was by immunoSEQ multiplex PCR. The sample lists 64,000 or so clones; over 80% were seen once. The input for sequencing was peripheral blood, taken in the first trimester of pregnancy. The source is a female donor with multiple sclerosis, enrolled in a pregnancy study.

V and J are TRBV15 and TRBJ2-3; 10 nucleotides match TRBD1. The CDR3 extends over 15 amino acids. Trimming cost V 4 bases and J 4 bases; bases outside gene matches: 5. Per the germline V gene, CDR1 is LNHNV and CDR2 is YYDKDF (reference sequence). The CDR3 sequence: CATSKGTGVADTQYF. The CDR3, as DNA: TGTGCCACCAGCAAAGGGACAGGGGTGGCAGATACGCAGTATTTT.

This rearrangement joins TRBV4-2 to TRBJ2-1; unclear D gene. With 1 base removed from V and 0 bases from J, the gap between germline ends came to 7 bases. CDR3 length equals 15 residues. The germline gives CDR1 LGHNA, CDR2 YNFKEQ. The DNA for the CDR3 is TGTGCCAGCAGCCAAGGTACGGGCTCCTACAATGAGCAGTTCTTC. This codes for CASSQGTGSYNEQFF.

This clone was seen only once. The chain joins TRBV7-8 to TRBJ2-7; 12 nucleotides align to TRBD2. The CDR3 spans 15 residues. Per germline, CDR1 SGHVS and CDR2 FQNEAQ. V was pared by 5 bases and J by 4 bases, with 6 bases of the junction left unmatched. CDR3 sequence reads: CASSPTSGRYYEQYF. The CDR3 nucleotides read TGTGCCAGCAGCCCCACTAGCGGGAGGTATTACGAGCAGTACTTC.

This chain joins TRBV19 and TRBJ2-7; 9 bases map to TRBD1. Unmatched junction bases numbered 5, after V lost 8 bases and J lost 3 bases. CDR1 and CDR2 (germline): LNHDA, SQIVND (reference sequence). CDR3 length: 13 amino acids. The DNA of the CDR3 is TGTGCCAGTGGGACAGGGAGATTCTACGAGCAGTACTTC. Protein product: CASGTGRFYEQYF.

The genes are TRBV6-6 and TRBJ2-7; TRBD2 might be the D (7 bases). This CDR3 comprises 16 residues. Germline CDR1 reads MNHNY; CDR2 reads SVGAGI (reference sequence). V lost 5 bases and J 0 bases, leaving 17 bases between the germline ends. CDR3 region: CASSRGGRASSYEQYF. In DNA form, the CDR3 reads TGTGCCAGCAGTAGGGGGGGGCGGGCTAGCTCCTACGAGCAGTACTTC.

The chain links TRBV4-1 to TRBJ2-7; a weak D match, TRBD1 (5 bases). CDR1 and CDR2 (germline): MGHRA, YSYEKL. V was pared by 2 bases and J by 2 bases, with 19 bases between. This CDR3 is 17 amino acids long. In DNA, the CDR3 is TGCGCCAGCAGCCAATGGGCCTCCCAGGGTTTACCCTACGAGCAGTACTTC. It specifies CASSQWASQGLPYEQYF.

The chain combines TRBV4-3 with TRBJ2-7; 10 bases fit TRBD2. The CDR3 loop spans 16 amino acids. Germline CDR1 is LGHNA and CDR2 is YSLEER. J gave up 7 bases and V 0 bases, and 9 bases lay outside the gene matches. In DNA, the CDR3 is TGCGCCAGCAGCCAAGAGGGTACTAGCGGGACTCCTGAGCAGTACTTC. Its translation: CASSQEGTSGTPEQYF.

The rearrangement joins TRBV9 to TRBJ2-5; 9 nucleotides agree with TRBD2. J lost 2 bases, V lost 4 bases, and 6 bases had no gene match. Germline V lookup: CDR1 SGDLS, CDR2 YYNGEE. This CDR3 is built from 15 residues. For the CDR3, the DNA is TGTGCCAGCAGCCTAGCGGGAAGAACGCAAGAGACCCAGTACTTC. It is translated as CASSLAGRTQETQYF.

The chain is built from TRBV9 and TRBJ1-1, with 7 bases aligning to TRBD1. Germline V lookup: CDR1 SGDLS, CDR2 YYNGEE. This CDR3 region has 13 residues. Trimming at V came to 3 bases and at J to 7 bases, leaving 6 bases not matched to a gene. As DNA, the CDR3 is TGTGCCAGCAGCGGAGCCGGGACAGATGAAGCTTTCTTT. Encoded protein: CASSGAGTDEAFF.

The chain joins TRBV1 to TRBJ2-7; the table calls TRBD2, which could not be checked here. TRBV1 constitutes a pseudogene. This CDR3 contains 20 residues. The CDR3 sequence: CTSSPPPPLAGEAYSYEQYF. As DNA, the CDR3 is TGCACCAGCAGCCCCCCGCCCCCACTAGCGGGAGAGGCCTATTCTTACGAGCAGTACTTC.

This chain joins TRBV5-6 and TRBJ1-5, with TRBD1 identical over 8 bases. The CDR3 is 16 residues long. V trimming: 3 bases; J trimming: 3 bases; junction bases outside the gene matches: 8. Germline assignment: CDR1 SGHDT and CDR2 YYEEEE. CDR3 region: CASSSRQGPYNQPQHF. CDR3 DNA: TGTGCCAGCAGCTCCCGACAGGGGCCATACAATCAGCCCCAGCATTTT.

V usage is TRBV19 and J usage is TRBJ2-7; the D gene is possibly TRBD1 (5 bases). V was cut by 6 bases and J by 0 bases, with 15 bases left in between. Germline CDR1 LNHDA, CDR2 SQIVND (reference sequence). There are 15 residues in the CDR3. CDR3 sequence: CASSRTGDPSYEQYF. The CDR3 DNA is TGTGCCAGTAGCCGAACAGGAGATCCCTCCTACGAGCAGTACTTC.

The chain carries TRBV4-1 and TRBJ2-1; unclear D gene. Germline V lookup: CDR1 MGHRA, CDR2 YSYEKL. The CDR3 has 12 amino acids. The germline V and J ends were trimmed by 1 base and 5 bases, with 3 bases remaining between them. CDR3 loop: CASSQVNNEQFF. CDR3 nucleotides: TGCGCCAGCAGCCAAGTAAACAATGAGCAGTTCTTC.

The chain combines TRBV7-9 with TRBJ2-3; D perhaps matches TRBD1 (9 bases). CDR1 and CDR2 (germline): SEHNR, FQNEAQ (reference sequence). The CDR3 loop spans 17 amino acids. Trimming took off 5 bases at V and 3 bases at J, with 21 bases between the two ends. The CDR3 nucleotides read TGTGCCAGCAGCCGCGGGGGGCGGACAGGGGTGACAGATACGCAGTATTTT. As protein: CASSRGGRTGVTDTQYF. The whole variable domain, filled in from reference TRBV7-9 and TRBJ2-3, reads DTGVSQNPRHKITKRGQNVTFRCDPISEHNRLYWYRQTLGQGPEFLTYFQNEAQLEKSRLLSDRFSAERPKGSFSTLEIQRTEQGDSAMYLCASSRGGRTGVTDTQYFGPGTRLTVL.

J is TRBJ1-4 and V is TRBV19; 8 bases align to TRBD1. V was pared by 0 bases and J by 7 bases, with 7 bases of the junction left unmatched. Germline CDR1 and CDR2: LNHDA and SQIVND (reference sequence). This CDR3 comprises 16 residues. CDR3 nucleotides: TGTGCCAGTAGTATAGACCGGACAGGGTCCACTGAAAAACTGTTTTTT. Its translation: CASSIDRTGSTEKLFF.

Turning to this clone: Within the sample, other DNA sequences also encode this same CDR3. CDR3 nucleotides: TGTGCCAGTAAAGTACCGGGAGTGAGGCGCGGCTACACCTTC. Protein product: CASKVPGVRRGYTF. The gene calls are TRBV19 and TRBJ1-2; D unclear. CDR3 length: 14 amino acids. From germline, CDR1 is LNHDA and CDR2 SQIVND (reference sequence). V lost 7 bases to trimming and J lost 8 bases, with 20 bases between them. Variable domain in full (rest from reference TRBV19 and TRBJ1-2): DGGITQSPKYLFRKEGQNVTLSCEQNLNHDAMYWYRQDPGQGLRLIYYSQIVNDFQKGDIAEGYSVSREKKESFPLTVTSAQKNPTAFYLCASKVPGVRRGYTFGSGTRLTVV.

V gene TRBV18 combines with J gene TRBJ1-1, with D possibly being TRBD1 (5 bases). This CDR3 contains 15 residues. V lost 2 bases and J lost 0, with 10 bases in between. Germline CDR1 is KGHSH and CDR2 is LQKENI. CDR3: CASSPGKTVNTEAFF. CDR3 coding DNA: TGTGCCAGCTCACCAGGAAAGACAGTGAACACTGAAGCTTTCTTT.

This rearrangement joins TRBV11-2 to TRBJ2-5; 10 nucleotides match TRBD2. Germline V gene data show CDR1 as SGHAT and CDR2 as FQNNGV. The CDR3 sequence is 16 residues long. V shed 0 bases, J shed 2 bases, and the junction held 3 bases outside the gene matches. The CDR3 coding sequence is TGTGCCAGCAGCTTAGATCCTAGCGGGAGTCAAGAGACCCAGTACTTC. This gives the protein CASSLDPSGSQETQYF.

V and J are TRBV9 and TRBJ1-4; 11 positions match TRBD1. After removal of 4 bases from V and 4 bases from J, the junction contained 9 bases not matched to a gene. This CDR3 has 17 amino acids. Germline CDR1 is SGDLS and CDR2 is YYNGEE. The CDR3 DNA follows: TGTGCCAGCAGCCCACGGGACAGGGGGAGAGGTAATGAAAAACTGTTTTTT. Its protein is CASSPRDRGRGNEKLFF.

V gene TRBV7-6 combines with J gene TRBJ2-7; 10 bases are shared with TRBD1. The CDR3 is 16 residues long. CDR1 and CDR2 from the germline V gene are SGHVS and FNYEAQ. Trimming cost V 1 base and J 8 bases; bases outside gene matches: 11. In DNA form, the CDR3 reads TGTGCCAGCAGCTTAGATTTCGCTGACAGGGGGCTTCAGCAGTACTTC. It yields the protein CASSLDFADRGLQQYF.

The CDR3 loop reads CASSDTGGPLNYGYTF. For the CDR3, the DNA is TGCGCCAGCAGTGATACAGGGGGCCCTTTAAACTATGGCTACACCTTC. V is TRBV10-1 and J is TRBJ1-2; TRBD1 matches at 9 bases. Germline assignment: CDR1 WNHNN and CDR2 SYGVQD (reference sequence). J was trimmed by 2 bases and V by 3 bases; bases with no gene match: 7. This CDR3 contains 16 residues.